Listed here are 19 T cell receptor beta chains from one sample, sequenced in a study of CD8 T cells in Susac syndrome. Random hexamers were used to reverse transcribe an amount of about 0.45 to 1 ug RNA. TCRdb called the immunoSEQ multiplex PCR reads again in MiXCR, with one record for every CDR3 protein. The table includes tens of thousands of distinct CDR3 sequences, 94% detected once. Material: CD8+ T cells from PBMCs. These TCRs come from a human donor with Susac syndrome.

The gene calls are TRBV6-5 and TRBJ2-1, with D possibly called TRBD1 or TRBD2 (6 bases each). CDR3 length equals 15 residues. Trimming took 6 bases from V and 2 from J, leaving 14 bases between them. In germline, CDR1 is MNHEY, CDR2 SVGAGI. The CDR3 reads CASSLTGGPYNEQFF. For the CDR3, the DNA is TGTGCCAGCAGCCTTACCGGGGGCCCCTACAATGAGCAGTTCTTC.

The gene calls are TRBV4-2 and TRBJ2-1, with 8 bases identical to TRBD2. CDR1 LGHNA and CDR2 YNFKEQ come from the germline V gene. Losses at the gene ends were 0 bases for V and 4 bases for J; bases not matched to a gene: 2. The CDR3 runs 15 residues. CDR3 amino acids: CASSQDPGGYNEQFF. CDR3 DNA sequence: TGTGCCAGCAGCCAAGATCCGGGGGGGTACAATGAGCAGTTCTTC.

V usage is TRBV25-1 and J usage is TRBJ2-1; tentatively, D is TRBD2 (6 bases). Looked up from germline, CDR1 is MGHDK and CDR2 is SYGVNS. V lost 4 bases and J 8 bases, leaving 18 bases between the germline ends. CDR3 size: 15 residues. CDR3: CASSARDSLRDEQFF. The CDR3, as DNA: TGTGCCAGCAGTGCCCGGGACTCCCTTAGGGATGAGCAGTTCTTC.

This clonotype was counted only a few times. The chain employs TRBV27 and TRBJ1-2, with 7 bases matching TRBD1. The J segment lost 5 bases and the V segment lost 8 bases, leaving 5 bases of the junction unmatched. This CDR3 region has 12 residues. From germline, CDR1 is MNHEY and CDR2 SMNVEV (reference sequence). Here the CDR3 DNA reads TGTGCCAGCCGACAGGGAGCTTATGGCTACACCTTC. It codes for CASRQGAYGYTF.

The chain is built from TRBV10-2 and TRBJ2-1, with D perhaps matching TRBD2 (5 bases). Trimming removed 3 bases at V and 4 bases at J, with 13 bases between. Germline V gives CDR1 WSHSY, CDR2 SAAADI. The CDR3 consists of 15 residues. Here the CDR3 DNA reads TGCGCCAGCAGTGATGCTAGAGGGCTATACAATGAGCAGTTCTTC. Its protein is CASSDARGLYNEQFF.

This clonotype has a single count. One end of the junction is discordant with germline, which a read error may explain. The chain uses TRBV7-9 and TRBJ2-1; D tentatively fits TRBD1 or TRBD2 (5 bases each). Germline loops: CDR1 SEHNR, CDR2 FQNEAQ (reference sequence). The CDR3 totals 12 residues. Here the CDR3 reads CASSLKRGEEFF. The CDR3 DNA is TGTGCCAGCAGCTTAAAGAGGGGTGAGGAGTTCTTC.

V and J are TRBV5-6 and TRBJ2-7; 9 bases fit TRBD1. The CDR3 is 15 amino acids. CDR1 SGHDT and CDR2 YYEEEE come from the germline V gene. J was trimmed by 3 bases and V by 4 bases; bases with no gene match: 8. CDR3 amino acids: CASSPLGTGFYEQYF. The DNA for the CDR3 is TGTGCCAGCAGCCCCCTGGGGACAGGGTTCTACGAGCAGTACTTC.

This clonotype came up once. This chain connects TRBV20-1 to TRBJ1-2; TRBD1 might be the D (6 bases). Looked up from germline, CDR1 is DFQATT and CDR2 is SNEGSKA (reference sequence). This CDR3 contains 14 residues. The V end lost 3 bases, the J end lost 4 bases, and 15 bases lay between the germline ends. CDR3 loop: CSARDTGPGYGYTF. The CDR3 DNA sequence: TGCAGTGCTAGGGACACAGGGCCAGGCTATGGCTACACCTTC.

The chain has TRBV10-3 and TRBJ2-7; possible D gene TRBD1, 6 bases. The germline CDR1 and CDR2 sequences are ENHRY and SYGVKD. The CDR3 contains 11 residues. Trimming took 9 bases from V and 4 from J, leaving 10 bases between them. CDR3 in amino acids: CAIHTGYEQYF. The CDR3 DNA sequence: TGTGCCATTCATACAGGGTACGAGCAGTACTTC.

Here the CDR3 reads CAWSVVSGELFF. The CDR3 DNA reads as TGTGCCTGGAGTGTGGTGTCCGGGGAGCTGTTTTTT. The chain has TRBV30 and TRBJ2-2; no firm D call. The CDR3 consists of 12 residues. Trimming removed 0 bases at V and 6 bases at J, with 5 bases between. The germline V gene has CDR1 GTSNPN and CDR2 SVGIG (reference sequence).

The CDR3 loop reads CASHGTEGLFTGELFF. The DNA of the CDR3 is TGTGCCAGTCATGGCACAGAAGGCCTATTCACCGGGGAGCTGTTTTTT. The rearrangement joins TRBV19 to TRBJ2-2, with D uncertain. The CDR3 contains 16 residues. Germline CDR1 and CDR2: LNHDA and SQIVND (reference sequence). The V and J ends lost 8 bases and 4 bases respectively, with 20 bases between them.

Only one count was recorded for this clonotype. The gene calls are TRBV2 and TRBJ2-2, with D uncertain. The CDR3 contains 12 residues. V lost 7 bases and J 4 bases, leaving 7 bases between the germline ends. CDR1 is SNHLY and CDR2 is FYNNEI in the germline V gene. This CDR3 reads CASISFTGELFF. The CDR3 DNA is TGTGCCAGCATTTCCTTCACCGGGGAGCTGTTTTTT.

The chain combines TRBV6-5 with TRBJ2-1, with D possibly being TRBD2 (6 bases). In germline, CDR1 is MNHEY, CDR2 SVGAGI. Trimming took off 0 bases at V and 0 bases at J, with 9 bases between the two ends. The CDR3 is made up of 16 amino acids. CDR3 coding DNA: TGTGCCAGCAGTTACTCCCGGGGGAGCTCCTACAATGAGCAGTTCTTC. Translation: CASSYSRGSSYNEQFF.

CDR3 DNA sequence: TGTGCCAGCAGTGGGACTAGCGGGGGCCTACAAGAGACCCAGTACTTC. This gives the protein CASSGTSGGLQETQYF. V gene TRBV2 combines with J gene TRBJ2-5; TRBD2 matches at 13 bases. Germline V lookup: CDR1 SNHLY, CDR2 FYNNEI. The CDR3 covers 16 residues. V shed 4 bases, J shed 2 bases, and the junction held 4 bases outside the gene matches.

The V gene is TRBV27, the J gene TRBJ1-1, with a weak D call TRBD1 (6 bases). This CDR3 region has 12 residues. Trimming shortened V by 7 bases and J by 5 bases, and 11 bases separated the two germline ends. CDR1 is MNHEY and CDR2 is SMNVEV in the germline V gene (reference sequence). CDR3 protein: CASKTGRTEAFF. The CDR3 nucleotides read TGTGCCAGCAAAACAGGGCGGACTGAAGCTTTCTTT.

The rearrangement links TRBV29-1 to TRBJ2-7, with D possibly being TRBD1 (5 bases). Trimming left V 7 bases short and J 3 bases short, with 13 bases between. This CDR3 comprises 12 residues. CDR1 is SQVTM, CDR2 ANQGSEA, per germline. DNA of the CDR3: TGCAGCGCTCAGGGAACAGTCTACGAGCAGTACTTC. Translation gives CSAQGTVYEQYF.

V usage is TRBV7-2 and J usage is TRBJ2-1, with 8 bases fitting TRBD1. The CDR3 runs to 13 residues. Germline CDR1 SGHTA, CDR2 FQGNSA. With V trimmed by 5 bases and J by 6 bases, 3 bases remained unmatched. The CDR3 reads CASSGDRGNEQFF. Here the CDR3 DNA reads TGTGCCAGCAGCGGCGACAGGGGCAATGAGCAGTTCTTC.

This chain links TRBV19 with TRBJ2-1; D not resolved. Trimming shortened V by 4 bases and J by 2 bases, and 3 bases separated the two germline ends. The germline CDR1 and CDR2 sequences are LNHDA and SQIVND (reference sequence). The CDR3 is made up of 12 amino acids. The DNA of the CDR3 is TGTGCCAGTAGTACGACCTACAATGAGCAGTTCTTC. Its translation: CASSTTYNEQFF.

The chain has TRBV11-2 and TRBJ2-1, with 10 positions matching TRBD2. This CDR3 comprises 16 residues. V gave up 5 bases and J gave up 6 bases; unmatched junction bases: 10. CDR1 is SGHAT and CDR2 is FQNNGV in the germline V gene. CDR3 sequence: CASSIHRAGGPNEQFF. The CDR3 nucleotides are TGTGCCAGCAGCATACATCGAGCGGGGGGGCCCAATGAGCAGTTCTTC.